Listed below are T cell receptor beta chains from one sample, sequenced in a study of T cells after yellow fever vaccination. Via MiXCR, TCRdb re-called the 5' RACE reads, giving one row per CDR3 protein. The sample yields under 550,000 distinct CDR3 sequences, just over 20% seen once. This specimen was PBMCs, taken roughly 20 days after the first yellow fever vaccination. Every receptor here comes from a man younger than 35 who received the YFV17D yellow fever vaccine. The CDR3 runs from the conserved cysteine through the conserved F or W. D genes are given only for firm matches. Part of the rows lack a size; the others show once, few, many or a class for expanded clones.

j_gene: TRBJ2-5
v_gene: TRBV12-3/TRBV12-4
d_gene: -
abundance: -
CDR3nt: TGTGCCAGCAGCCGTGGAAGCTACCAAGAGACCCAGTACTTC
CDR3aa: CASSRGSYQETQYF

j_gene: TRBJ1-1
v_gene: TRBV10-3
d_gene: -
abundance: -
CDR3nt: TGTGCCATCCGGACGGGCGACAGTGTGAACACTGAAGCTTTCTTT
CDR3aa: CAIRTGDSVNTEAFF

j_gene: TRBJ1-2
v_gene: TRBV29-1
d_gene: -
abundance: -
CDR3nt: TGCAGCGTTTCTAGGGAACAGTCCGTCGGCTACACCTTC
CDR3aa: CSVSREQSVGYTF

j_gene: TRBJ2-3
v_gene: TRBV7-9
d_gene: -
abundance: -
CDR3nt: TGTGCCAGCAGTCCACTGAGGACAAACACAGATACGCAGTATTTT
CDR3aa: CASSPLRTNTDTQYF

j_gene: TRBJ1-3
v_gene: TRBV5-1
d_gene: TRBD1
abundance: few
CDR3nt: TGCGCCAGCAGCTGGACAGGAGACCCCTCCGGAAACACCATATATTTT
CDR3aa: CASSWTGDPSGNTIYF

j_gene: TRBJ2-4
v_gene: TRBV24-1
d_gene: -
abundance: -
CDR3nt: TGTGCCACCAGCGTACGAGGGGGGATAGCCAAAAACATTCAGTACTTC
CDR3aa: CATSVRGGIAKNIQYF

j_gene: TRBJ1-4
v_gene: TRBV5-6
d_gene: -
abundance: -
CDR3nt: TGTGCCAGCAGCTGGCTGACAGAAGATAATGAAAAACTGTTTTTT
CDR3aa: CASSWLTEDNEKLFF

j_gene: TRBJ1-5
v_gene: TRBV11-2
d_gene: -
abundance: few
CDR3nt: TGTGCCAGCAAAAGAACCGGGACACCACGTGGGTCCCAGCATTTT
CDR3aa: CASKRTGTPRGSQHF

j_gene: TRBJ1-1
v_gene: TRBV12-3/TRBV12-4
d_gene: -
abundance: -
CDR3nt: TGTGCCAGCAGTTCCCTGGTTGGGGGGTCCACTGAAGCTTTCTTT
CDR3aa: CASSSLVGGSTEAFF

j_gene: TRBJ2-5
v_gene: TRBV6-2/TRBV6-3
d_gene: -
abundance: few
CDR3nt: TGTGCCAGCATCGGATCCCAAGTTGCAGAGACCCAGTACTTC
CDR3aa: CASIGSQVAETQYF

j_gene: TRBJ2-6
v_gene: TRBV7-9
d_gene: TRBD2
abundance: few
CDR3nt: TGTGCCAGCGGTACTAGCGCTGGGGCCAACGTCCTGACTTTC
CDR3aa: CASGTSAGANVLTF

j_gene: TRBJ2-3
v_gene: TRBV5-6
d_gene: TRBD2
abundance: few
CDR3nt: TGTGCCAGCAGCTCGTTACTAGCGGGGGAACGAGATACGCAGTATTTT
CDR3aa: CASSSLLAGERDTQYF

j_gene: TRBJ2-5
v_gene: TRBV7-3
d_gene: -
abundance: -
CDR3nt: TGTGCCAGCAGCTCCAGGCACCAAGAGACCCAGTACTTC
CDR3aa: CASSSRHQETQYF

j_gene: TRBJ1-6
v_gene: TRBV6-4
d_gene: TRBD1
abundance: -
CDR3nt: TGTGCCAGCAGTGATTCCGGGACAGTGAATTCACCCCTCCACTTT
CDR3aa: CASSDSGTVNSPLHF

j_gene: TRBJ2-3
v_gene: TRBV20-1
d_gene: -
abundance: few
CDR3nt: TGCAGTGCTAGAGATATCGGGGGTCCGACAGATACGCAGTATTTT
CDR3aa: CSARDIGGPTDTQYF

j_gene: TRBJ2-3
v_gene: TRBV7-8
d_gene: -
abundance: few
CDR3nt: TGTGCCAGCAGCTTATTGAGGGGCGGCACAGATACGCAGTATTTT
CDR3aa: CASSLLRGGTDTQYF

j_gene: TRBJ2-1
v_gene: TRBV11-2
d_gene: -
abundance: many
CDR3nt: TGTGCCAGCAGCTTACCGTACTCCTGGGGCTTCAATGAGCAGTTCTTC
CDR3aa: CASSLPYSWGFNEQFF

j_gene: TRBJ2-3
v_gene: TRBV3-1
d_gene: -
abundance: few
CDR3nt: TGTGCCAGTGGGTATAATACGCAGTATTTT
CDR3aa: CASGYNTQYF

j_gene: TRBJ1-1
v_gene: TRBV25-1
d_gene: TRBD1
abundance: -
CDR3nt: TGTGCCAGCAGTGAGGGGACAGGGCAGTTGGCTGAAGCTTTCTTT
CDR3aa: CASSEGTGQLAEAFF

j_gene: TRBJ2-2
v_gene: TRBV7-9
d_gene: TRBD1
abundance: few
CDR3nt: TGTGCCAGCAGCTCGTGGACAGGGGGTACCGGGGAGCTGTTTTTT
CDR3aa: CASSSWTGGTGELFF

j_gene: TRBJ2-5
v_gene: TRBV4-2
d_gene: TRBD2
abundance: -
CDR3nt: TGTGCCAGCAGCTGGATTAGCGGGGATGTTGAGGAGACCCAGTACTTC
CDR3aa: CASSWISGDVEETQYF

j_gene: TRBJ2-1
v_gene: TRBV20-1
d_gene: TRBD1
abundance: few
CDR3nt: TGCAGTGCCACCTACCCGGGACAGGGGGTAGAGGAGCAGTTCTTC
CDR3aa: CSATYPGQGVEEQFF

j_gene: TRBJ1-6
v_gene: TRBV5-6
d_gene: -
abundance: few
CDR3nt: TGTGCCAGCAGGTACGGCAAGAATTCACCCCTCCACTTT
CDR3aa: CASRYGKNSPLHF